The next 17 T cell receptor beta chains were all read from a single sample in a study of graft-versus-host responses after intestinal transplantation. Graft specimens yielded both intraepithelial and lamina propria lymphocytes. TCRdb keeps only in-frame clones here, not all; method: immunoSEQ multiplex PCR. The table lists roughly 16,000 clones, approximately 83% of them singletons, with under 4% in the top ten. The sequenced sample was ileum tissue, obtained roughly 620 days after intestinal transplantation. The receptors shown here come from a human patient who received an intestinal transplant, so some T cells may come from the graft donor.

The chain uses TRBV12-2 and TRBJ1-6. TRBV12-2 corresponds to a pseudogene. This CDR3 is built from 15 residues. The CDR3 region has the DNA TGTGCAAGTCGCTTAGTCGGCGGGGGGGATTCACCCCTCCACTTT. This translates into CASRLVGGGDSPLHF.

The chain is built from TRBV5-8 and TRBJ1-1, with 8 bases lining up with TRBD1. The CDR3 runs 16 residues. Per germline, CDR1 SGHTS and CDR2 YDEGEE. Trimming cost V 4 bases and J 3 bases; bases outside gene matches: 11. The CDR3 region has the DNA TGTGCCAGCAGCCGGCGTTCAGGGGGCTGGTACACTGAAGCTTTCTTT. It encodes CASSRRSGGWYTEAFF.

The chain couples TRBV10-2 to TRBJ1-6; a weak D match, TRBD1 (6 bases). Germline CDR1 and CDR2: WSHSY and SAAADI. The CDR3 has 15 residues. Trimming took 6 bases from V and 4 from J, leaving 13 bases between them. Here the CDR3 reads CASRDQGLYNSPLHF. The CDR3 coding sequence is TGCGCCAGCAGAGACCAGGGGTTATATAATTCACCCCTCCACTTT.

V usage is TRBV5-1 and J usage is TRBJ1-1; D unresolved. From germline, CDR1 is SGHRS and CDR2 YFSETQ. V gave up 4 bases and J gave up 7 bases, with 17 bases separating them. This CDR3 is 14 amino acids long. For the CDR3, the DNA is TGCGCCAGCAGCCCGCGGTCCTTCGGAGGTGAAGCTTTCTTT. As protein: CASSPRSFGGEAFF.

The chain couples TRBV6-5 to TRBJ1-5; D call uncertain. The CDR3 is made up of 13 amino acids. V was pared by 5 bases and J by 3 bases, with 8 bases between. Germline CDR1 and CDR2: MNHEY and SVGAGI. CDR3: CASSPNYNQPQHF. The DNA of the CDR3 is TGTGCCAGCAGTCCAAATTACAATCAGCCCCAGCATTTT.

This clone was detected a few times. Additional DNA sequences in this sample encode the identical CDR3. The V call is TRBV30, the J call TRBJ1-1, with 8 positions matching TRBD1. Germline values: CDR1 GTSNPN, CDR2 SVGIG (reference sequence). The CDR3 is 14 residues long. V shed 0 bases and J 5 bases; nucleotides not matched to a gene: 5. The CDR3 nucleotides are TGTGCCTGGAGTGTAAGGGACAGGCGAACTGAAGCTTTCTTT. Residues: CAWSVRDRRTEAFF. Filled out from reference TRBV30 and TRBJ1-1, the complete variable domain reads SQTIHQWPATLVQPVGSPLSLECTVEGTSNPNLYWYRQAAGRGLQLLFYSVGIGQISSEVPQNLSASRPQDRQFILSSKKLLLSDSGFYLCAWSVRDRRTEAFFGQGTRLTVV.

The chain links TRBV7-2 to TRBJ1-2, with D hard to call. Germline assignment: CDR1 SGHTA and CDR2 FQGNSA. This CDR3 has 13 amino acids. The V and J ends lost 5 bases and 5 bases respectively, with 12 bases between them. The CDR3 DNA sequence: TGTGCCAGCAGCCTTAGCAGGTCTTATGGCTACACCTTC. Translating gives CASSLSRSYGYTF.

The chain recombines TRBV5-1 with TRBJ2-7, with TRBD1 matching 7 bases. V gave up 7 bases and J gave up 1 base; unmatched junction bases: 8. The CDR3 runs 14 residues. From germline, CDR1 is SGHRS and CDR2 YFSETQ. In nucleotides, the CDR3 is TGCGCCAGCGGGTCGGACAGGTCTTCCTACGAGCAGTACTTC. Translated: CASGSDRSSYEQYF.

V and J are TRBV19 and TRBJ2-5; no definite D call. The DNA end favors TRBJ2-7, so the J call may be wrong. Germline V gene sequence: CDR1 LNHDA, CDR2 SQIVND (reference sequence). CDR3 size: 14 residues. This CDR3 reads CASSEDGVSYEQYF. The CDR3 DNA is TGTGCCAGTAGTGAGGATGGGGTCTCCTACGAGCAGTACTTC.

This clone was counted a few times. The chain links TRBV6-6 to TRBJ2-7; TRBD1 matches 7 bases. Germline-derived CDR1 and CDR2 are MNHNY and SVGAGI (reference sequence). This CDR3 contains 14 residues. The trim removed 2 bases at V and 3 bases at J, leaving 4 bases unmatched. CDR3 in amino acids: CASSYRDSLYEQYF. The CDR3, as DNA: TGTGCCAGCAGTTACAGGGACAGTCTCTACGAGCAGTACTTC.

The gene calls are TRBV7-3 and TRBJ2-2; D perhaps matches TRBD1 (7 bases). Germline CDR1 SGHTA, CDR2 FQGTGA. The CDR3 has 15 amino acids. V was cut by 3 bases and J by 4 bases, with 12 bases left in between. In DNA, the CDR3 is TGTGCCAGCAGCTTTCAGGGGGGTATCACCGGGGAGCTGTTTTTT. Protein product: CASSFQGGITGELFF.

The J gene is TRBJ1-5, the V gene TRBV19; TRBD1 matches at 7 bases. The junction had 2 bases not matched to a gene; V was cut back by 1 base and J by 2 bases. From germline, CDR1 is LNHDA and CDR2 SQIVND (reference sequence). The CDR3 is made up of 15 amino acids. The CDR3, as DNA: TGTGCCAGTAGTATAGGACAGGGAGGCAATCAGCCCCAGCATTTT. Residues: CASSIGQGGNQPQHF. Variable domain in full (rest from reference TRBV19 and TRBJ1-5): DGGITQSPKYLFRKEGQNVTLSCEQNLNHDAMYWYRQDPGQGLRLIYYSQIVNDFQKGDIAEGYSVSREKKESFPLTVTSAQKNPTAFYLCASSIGQGGNQPQHFGDGTRLSIL.

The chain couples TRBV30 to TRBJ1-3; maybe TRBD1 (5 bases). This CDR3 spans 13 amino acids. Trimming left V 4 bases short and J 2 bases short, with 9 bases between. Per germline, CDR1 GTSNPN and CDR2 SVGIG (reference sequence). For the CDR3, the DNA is TGTGCCTGGACCCAGGGTACTGGAAACACCATATATTTT. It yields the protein CAWTQGTGNTIYF.

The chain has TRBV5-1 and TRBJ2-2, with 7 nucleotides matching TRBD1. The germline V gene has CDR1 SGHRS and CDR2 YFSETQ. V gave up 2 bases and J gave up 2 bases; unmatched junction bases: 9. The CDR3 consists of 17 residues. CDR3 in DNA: TGCGCCAGCAGCTTTCTTTCCGGGACAGTAAACACCGGGGAGCTGTTTTTT. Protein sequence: CASSFLSGTVNTGELFF.

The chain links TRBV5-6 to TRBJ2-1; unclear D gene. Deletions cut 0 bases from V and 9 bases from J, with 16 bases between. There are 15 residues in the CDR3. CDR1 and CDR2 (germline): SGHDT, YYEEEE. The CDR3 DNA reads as TGTGCCAGCAGCTTGGGCGGTTTGATACGAAGTGAGCAGTTCTTC. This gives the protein CASSLGGLIRSEQFF.

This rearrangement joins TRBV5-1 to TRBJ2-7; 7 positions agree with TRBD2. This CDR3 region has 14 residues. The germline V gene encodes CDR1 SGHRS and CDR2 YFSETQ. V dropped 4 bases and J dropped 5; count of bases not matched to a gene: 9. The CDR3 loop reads CASSTSGGSHEQYF. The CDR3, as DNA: TGCGCCAGCAGCACGTCGGGGGGAAGCCACGAGCAGTACTTC.

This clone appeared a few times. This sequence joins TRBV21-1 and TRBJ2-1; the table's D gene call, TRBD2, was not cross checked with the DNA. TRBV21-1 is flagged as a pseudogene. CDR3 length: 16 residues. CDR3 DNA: TGTGCCAGCGGGAGGAAAAGCCAAAGCTTATACAATGAGCAGTTCTTC. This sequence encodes CASGRKSQSLYNEQFF.